The 4 T cell receptor beta chains listed next were all sequenced from one sample in a study of identifying expanded T cells in peripheral blood. Sequenced by immunoSEQ multiplex PCR; TCRdb stores in-frame clones only, minus some. The data contain 90,000 or so clones, approximately 84% of them singletons. The sequencing input was blood. The receptors were gathered from a person aged 18 to 69 in good health.

Many counts were recorded for this clone. The sample carries other DNA sequences with the same CDR3. The CDR3 DNA sequence: TGTGCTAGTGGTTTGGTGCAAGGGTTTGGGCCCCAGCATTTT. The encoded protein is CASGLVQGFGPQHF. The V gene is TRBV12-5, the J gene TRBJ1-5; D gene unclear. Trimming shortened V by 0 bases and J by 9 bases, and 12 bases separated the two germline ends. From germline, CDR1 is LGHNT and CDR2 FRNRAP. The CDR3 spans 14 residues.

This sequence joins TRBV27 and TRBJ1-2, with TRBD1 matching over 11 bases. Germline assignment: CDR1 MNHEY and CDR2 SMNVEV (reference sequence). Unmatched junction bases numbered 9, after V lost 2 bases and J lost 4 bases. The length of the CDR3 is 17 residues. CDR3 region: CASSLTGQGAGFYGYTF. CDR3 DNA sequence: TGTGCCAGCAGTTTAACCGGACAGGGGGCGGGATTCTATGGCTACACCTTC.

The rearrangement links TRBV30 to TRBJ1-6; 8 nucleotides line up with TRBD1. The junction had 2 bases not matched to a gene; V was cut back by 1 base and J by 6 bases. The germline V gene has CDR1 GTSNPN and CDR2 SVGIG (reference sequence). This CDR3 is 14 amino acids long. The CDR3 reads CAWSEGQANSPLHF. The CDR3 nucleotides read TGTGCCTGGAGTGAGGGACAGGCTAATTCACCCCTCCACTTT.

The rearrangement uses TRBV7-9 and TRBJ2-7; either TRBD1 or TRBD2 may fit D (6 bases each). The germline CDR1 and CDR2 sequences are SEHNR and FQNEAQ (reference sequence). V was cut by 4 bases and J by 6 bases, with 22 bases left in between. CDR3 length: 16 amino acids. The CDR3 loop is CASSYDIGPGATEQYF. In DNA form, the CDR3 reads TGTGCCAGCAGCTACGATATTGGCCCGGGGGCCACCGAGCAGTACTTC. The complete variable domain, with remaining parts taken from reference TRBV7-9 and TRBJ2-7, reads DTGVSQNPRHKITKRGQNVTFRCDPISEHNRLYWYRQTLGQGPEFLTYFQNEAQLEKSRLLSDRFSAERPKGSFSTLEIQRTEQGDSAMYLCASSYDIGPGATEQYFGPGTRLTVT.